The entry below gives a single T cell receptor (beta chain) sequence along with its context. The sample originates from a study of blood T cell repertoires in COVID-19. TCRdb's table, derived via immunoSEQ multiplex PCR, lists solely in-frame clones and lacks some. The profile shows about 210,000 clones, approximately 90% of them singletons. The CDR3 spans 16 residues. CDR1 SGHVS and CDR2 FQNEAQ come from the germline V gene. Trimming shortened V by 4 bases and J by 3 bases, and 15 bases separated the two germline ends. V and J are TRBV7-8 and TRBJ2-2; D is possibly TRBD1 (6 bases). The receptor was derived from a woman in her thirties or forties with acute COVID-19. What was sequenced was PBMCs or T cells enriched from blood (not recorded which). The chain's CDR3 is CASSWTDSSYTGELFF. Written as DNA, the CDR3 is TGTGCCAGCAGCTGGACAGACAGCTCGTACACCGGGGAGCTGTTTTTT. The full variable domain, in which reference TRBV7-8 and TRBJ2-2 provide the parts outside the CDR3, is GAGVSQSPRYKVAKRGQDVALRCDPISGHVSLFWYQQALGQGPEFLTYFQNEAQLDKSGLPSDRFFAERPEGSVSTLKIQRTQQEDSAVYLCASSWTDSSYTGELFFGEGSRLTVL.